A single sample is the source of the 9 T cell receptor beta chains below, sequenced in a study of response to subunit inactivated influenza vaccine. MiXCR was run by TCRdb on the RT-PCR reads, yielding one entry per CDR3 protein. The sample consists of 650,000 to 800,000 distinct CDR3 sequences, more than 11% of them appearing once. The material sequenced was PBMCs from blood, taken less than 15 days before vaccination. The receptors come from a man in his fifties who received an inactivated influenza vaccine.

V gene TRBV20-1 combines with J gene TRBJ2-4; 8 nucleotides line up with TRBD1. The V gene end was trimmed by 0 bases and the J gene end by 7 bases; junction bases not matched to a gene: 5. This CDR3 is 14 amino acids long. Germline loops: CDR1 DFQATT, CDR2 SNEGSKA (reference sequence). This CDR3 reads CSAREKTGVNIQYF. CDR3 nucleotides: TGCAGTGCTAGAGAAAAGACAGGGGTTAACATTCAGTACTTC.

This rearrangement joins TRBV28 to TRBJ2-1, with 8 positions matching TRBD2. The CDR3 totals 16 residues. V trimming: 1 base; J trimming: 6 bases; junction bases outside the gene matches: 8. The V gene's germline CDR1 is MDHEN and CDR2 SYDVKM. The CDR3 sequence: CASSLLGTSLGNEQFF. The CDR3 DNA follows: TGTGCCAGCAGTTTATTGGGGACTAGTCTCGGCAATGAGCAGTTCTTC. Drawing the rest from reference TRBV28 and TRBJ2-1, the complete variable domain is DVKVTQSSRYLVKRTGEKVFLECVQDMDHENMFWYRQDPGLGLRLIYFSYDVKMKEKGDIPEGYSVSREKKERFSLILESASTNQTSMYLCASSLLGTSLGNEQFFGPGTRLTVL.

The genes are TRBV27 and TRBJ2-7, with D maybe TRBD1 (6 bases). This CDR3 has 14 residues. Germline CDR1 MNHEY, CDR2 SMNVEV (reference sequence). The V gene lost 5 bases and the J gene lost 3 bases, with 14 bases spanning the gap. The CDR3 reads CASSKNRENYEQYF. The CDR3 nucleotides read TGTGCCAGCAGTAAAAACAGGGAAAACTACGAGCAGTACTTC.

The J gene is TRBJ2-7, the V gene TRBV29-1; 8 bases are shared with TRBD2. Germline V CDR1 and CDR2: SQVTM, ANQGSEA. The CDR3 spans 13 residues. CDR3 coding DNA: TGCAGTATCCAGCGGGAGCCCCTTGCCGAGCAGTACTTC. This codes for CSIQREPLAEQYF.

This clonotype was found a few times. V usage is TRBV20-1 and J usage is TRBJ2-1, with TRBD2 matching over 13 bases. Germline trimming cut 6 bases from V and 6 bases from J; bases unmatched to any gene: 5. Germline CDR1 DFQATT, CDR2 SNEGSKA (reference sequence). The CDR3 has 14 amino acids. The CDR3 sequence: CSAFRLAGGNEQFF. CDR3 sequence (DNA): TGCAGTGCCTTCCGACTAGCGGGAGGCAATGAGCAGTTCTTC.

The CDR3 nucleotides read TGTGCCAGCAGTCCCGGGACAACATATAATTCACCCCTCCACTTT. Its translation is CASSPGTTYNSPLHF. This chain links TRBV6-2 or TRBV6-3 with TRBJ1-6; D is possibly TRBD1 (6 bases). This CDR3 is 15 amino acids long. Trimming stripped 5 bases from V and 4 bases from J, with 12 bases between. Germline V gene data show CDR1 as MNHEY and CDR2 as SVGEGT.

The table lists this clonotype with many counts. The rearrangement uses TRBV28 and TRBJ2-5; 11 bases align to TRBD2. V lost 3 bases, J lost 5 bases, and 8 bases stayed unmatched. From germline, CDR1 is MDHEN and CDR2 SYDVKM. This CDR3 region has 16 residues. CDR3 protein: CASSFLRLAGGETQYF. CDR3 nucleotides: TGTGCCAGCAGTTTTTTGCGGCTAGCGGGGGGTGAGACCCAGTACTTC. Drawing the rest from reference TRBV28 and TRBJ2-5, the complete variable domain is DVKVTQSSRYLVKRTGEKVFLECVQDMDHENMFWYRQDPGLGLRLIYFSYDVKMKEKGDIPEGYSVSREKKERFSLILESASTNQTSMYLCASSFLRLAGGETQYFGPGTRLLVL.

The chain recombines TRBV29-1 with TRBJ2-3; a weak D match, TRBD1 (6 bases). Germline CDR1 and CDR2: SQVTM and ANQGSEA. This CDR3 region has 13 residues. Trimming removed 6 bases from V and 3 bases from J, with 13 bases in between. As DNA, the CDR3 is TGCAGCGTGGCAGGGGTGGCTACAGATACGCAGTATTTT. Protein product: CSVAGVATDTQYF.

The rearrangement links TRBV7-9 to TRBJ2-7; D is ambiguous. The CDR3 runs to 14 residues. With 7 bases removed from V and 2 bases from J, the gap between germline ends came to 15 bases. Germline CDR1 reads SEHNR; CDR2 reads FQNEAQ (reference sequence). CDR3 sequence: CASNSGSPPYEQYF. The DNA for the CDR3 is TGTGCCAGCAACTCCGGGTCCCCTCCCTACGAGCAGTACTTC.